This T cell receptor (beta chain) is drawn from a study of cytomegalovirus exposure and HLA in healthy donors. This clone was observed once. Both 60 Vbeta primers and 13 Jbeta primers went into the PCR. Here immunoSEQ multiplex PCR was the method, and the copy in TCRdb shows in-frame clones only, minus some. The data contain under 150,000 clones, about 71% of them singletons. The receptor's source is a woman aged 55-70 years in good health and CMV-seropositive. The sequenced sample consisted of PBMCs.

This CDR3 is CASSFPPRRGGIFSDTQYF. The CDR3 region has the DNA TGTGCCAGCAGCTTCCCCCCGAGACGGGGGGGTATATTTTCAGATACGCAGTATTTT. J is TRBJ2-3 and V is TRBV7-9, with 8 bases identical to TRBD2. This CDR3 spans 19 amino acids. J lost 4 bases, V lost 3 bases, and 18 bases had no gene match. From germline, CDR1 is SEHNR and CDR2 FQNEAQ (reference sequence). The entire variable domain, with the rest obtained from reference TRBV7-9 and TRBJ2-3, is as follows: DTGVSQNPRHKITKRGQNVTFRCDPISEHNRLYWYRQTLGQGPEFLTYFQNEAQLEKSRLLSDRFSAERPKGSFSTLEIQRTEQGDSAMYLCASSFPPRRGGIFSDTQYFGPGTRLTVL.